This entry is about one T cell receptor beta chain. Its antigen is currently unknown. For every subset, genomic DNA was evenly distributed across several immunoSEQ plates. Profiled with immunoSEQ multiplex PCR; TCRdb holds only in-frame clones, not every one. The table lists 2 million to 2.5 million clones, 80% to 95% of them singletons, with 0.39% in the top ten. This entry comes from a study of shared clonotypes between healthy human individuals. Study-wide points: Relative to clonotypes present in all four donors, those not shared had lower generation probabilities. The diversity represented, both genetic and in exposure history, was limited by few donors.

CD4+ cells were split into CD45RA+ naive and CD45RA-negative memory subsets. The CDR3 spans 14 residues. Trimming shortened V by 5 bases and J by 6 bases, and 17 bases separated the two germline ends. Germline-derived CDR1 and CDR2 are SNHLY and FYNNEI. The sequence derives from a man aged 18 to 30 in good health. Some clones in this sample may be carry-over from other donors' samples. The sample was naive CD4+ T cells from PBMCs. Subset denoted: CD45RA+ positively selected. The V and J genes are TRBV2 and TRBJ2-7, with a possible D match to TRBD2 (5 bases). This CDR3 is CASSNSGRLSEQYF. The CDR3 nucleotides are TGTGCCAGCAGTAACTCCGGAAGACTAAGCGAGCAGTACTTC.